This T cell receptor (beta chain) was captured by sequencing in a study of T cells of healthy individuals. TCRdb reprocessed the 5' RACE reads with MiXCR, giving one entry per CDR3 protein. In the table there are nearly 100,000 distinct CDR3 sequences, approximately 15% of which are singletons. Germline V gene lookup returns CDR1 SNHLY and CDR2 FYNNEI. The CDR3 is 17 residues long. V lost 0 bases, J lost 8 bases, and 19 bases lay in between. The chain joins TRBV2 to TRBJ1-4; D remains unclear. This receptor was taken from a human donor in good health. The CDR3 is CASSEAPREVPREKLFF. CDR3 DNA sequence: TGTGCCAGCAGTGAAGCTCCGAGGGAGGTGCCGAGGGAAAAACTGTTTTTT.